This TCR beta chain stems from a study of T cell responses to AZD1222 COVID-19 vaccine. V lost 7 bases and J lost 1; bases outside the gene matches: 4. CDR1 and CDR2 from the germline V gene are SNHLY and FYNNEI. This CDR3 contains 14 residues. Some clones are missing from TCRdb's copy, which holds only in-frame ones; the method was immunoSEQ multiplex PCR. Of 98,000 or so clones in the sample, about 93% were seen once. This clone was recorded only once. The TCR comes from an adult in good health. This material consisted of peripheral blood, taken on day 0 of AZD1222 vaccination. The J gene is TRBJ2-7, the V gene TRBV2; 10 bases align to TRBD1. DNA of the CDR3: TGTGCCAGCACAGGGACAGGGGTTTCCTACGAGCAGTACTTC. Its translation: CASTGTGVSYEQYF.